This record concerns one T cell receptor (beta chain) sequence. Its antigen is not identified. The entry originates in a study of cytomegalovirus exposure and HLA in healthy donors. Study as a whole: Prior work identified more than 90 million unique TCR beta sequences in some 200 million T cells. Inside one of the first data releases sat some 85 million unique TCRs taken from HLA-typed donors. Overall study findings and caveats: TCR beta V- and J-gene trimming, according to a later analysis, was linked to a missense DCLRE1C variant. In an earlier analysis, productive rearrangement rates for most beta V segments clustered near 87% or 30%.

PCR employed 60 Vbeta and 13 Jbeta primers. The repertoire was sequenced with immunoSEQ multiplex PCR; TCRdb's copy has only in-frame clones and lacks some. The sample yields 150,000 to 160,000 clones, 70% to 80% seen once. The V and J ends lost 6 bases and 1 base, in that order; junction bases with no gene match: 5. The CDR3 is made up of 14 amino acids. The V gene's germline CDR1 is MDHEN and CDR2 SYDVKM. The V and J genes are TRBV28 and TRBJ2-5, with 7 bases aligning to TRBD2. The receptor's source is a woman between 35 and 50 years old in good health and CMV-seronegative. Sequenced: PBMCs. The chain's CDR3 is CASSRGGPQETQYF. The CDR3 DNA reads TGTGCCAGCAGCCGCGGGGGACCCCAAGAGACCCAGTACTTC.